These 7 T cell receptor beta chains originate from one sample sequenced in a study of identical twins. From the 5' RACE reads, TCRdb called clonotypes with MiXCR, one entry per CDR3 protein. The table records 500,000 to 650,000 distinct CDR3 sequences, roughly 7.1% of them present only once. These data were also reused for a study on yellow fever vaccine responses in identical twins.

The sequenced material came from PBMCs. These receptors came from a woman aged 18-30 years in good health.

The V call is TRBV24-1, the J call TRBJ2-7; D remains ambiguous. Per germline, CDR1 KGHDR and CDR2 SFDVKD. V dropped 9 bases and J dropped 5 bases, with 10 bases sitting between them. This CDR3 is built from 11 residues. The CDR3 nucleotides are TGTGCCACCGGGCGTGGCAACGAGCAGTACTTC. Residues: CATGRGNEQYF.

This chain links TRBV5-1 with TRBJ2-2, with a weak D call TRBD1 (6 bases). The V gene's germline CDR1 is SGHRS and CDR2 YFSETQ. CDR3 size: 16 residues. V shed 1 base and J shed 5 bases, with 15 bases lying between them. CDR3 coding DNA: TGCGCCAGCAGCTTGTCTTACAGGGAAGGAACCGGGGAGCTGTTTTTT. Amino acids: CASSLSYREGTGELFF.

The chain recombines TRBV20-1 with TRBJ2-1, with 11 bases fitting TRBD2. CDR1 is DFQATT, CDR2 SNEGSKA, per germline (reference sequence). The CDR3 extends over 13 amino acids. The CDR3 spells CSAGTSGRYEQFF. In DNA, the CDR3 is TGCAGCGCCGGGACTAGCGGTAGATATGAGCAGTTCTTC.

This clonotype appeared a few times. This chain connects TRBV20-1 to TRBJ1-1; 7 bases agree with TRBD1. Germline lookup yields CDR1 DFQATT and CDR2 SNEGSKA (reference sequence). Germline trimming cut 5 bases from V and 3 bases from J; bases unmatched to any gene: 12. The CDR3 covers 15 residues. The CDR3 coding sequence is TGCAGTGCTGCACAGGGGTTGGGACCGGACACTGAAGCTTTCTTT. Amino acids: CSAAQGLGPDTEAFF.

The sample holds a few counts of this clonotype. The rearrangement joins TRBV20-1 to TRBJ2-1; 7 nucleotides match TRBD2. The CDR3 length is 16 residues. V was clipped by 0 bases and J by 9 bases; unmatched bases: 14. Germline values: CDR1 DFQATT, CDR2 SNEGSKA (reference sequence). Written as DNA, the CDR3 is TGCAGTGCTAGAGATCTGAGGGAGGGATTTACGAGTGAGCAGTTCTTC. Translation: CSARDLREGFTSEQFF.

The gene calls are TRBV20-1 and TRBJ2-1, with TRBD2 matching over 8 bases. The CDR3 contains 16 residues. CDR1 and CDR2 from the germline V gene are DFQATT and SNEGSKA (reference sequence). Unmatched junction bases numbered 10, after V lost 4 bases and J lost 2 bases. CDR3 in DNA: TGCAGTGCTAAGCAAACTAGCGGTCCTGCCTACAATGAGCAGTTCTTC. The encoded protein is CSAKQTSGPAYNEQFF.

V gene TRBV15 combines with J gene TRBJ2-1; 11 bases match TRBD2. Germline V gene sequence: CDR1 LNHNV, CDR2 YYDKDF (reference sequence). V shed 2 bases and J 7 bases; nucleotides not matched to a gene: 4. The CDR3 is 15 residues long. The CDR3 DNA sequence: TGTGCCACCAGCAGACTAGCGGGAGGAATAAATGAGCAGTTCTTC. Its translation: CATSRLAGGINEQFF. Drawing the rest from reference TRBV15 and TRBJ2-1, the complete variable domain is DAMVIQNPRYQVTQFGKPVTLSCSQTLNHNVMYWYQQKSSQAPKLLFHYYDKDFNNEADTPDNFQSRRPNTSFCFLDIRSPGLGDTAMYLCATSRLAGGINEQFFGPGTRLTVL.